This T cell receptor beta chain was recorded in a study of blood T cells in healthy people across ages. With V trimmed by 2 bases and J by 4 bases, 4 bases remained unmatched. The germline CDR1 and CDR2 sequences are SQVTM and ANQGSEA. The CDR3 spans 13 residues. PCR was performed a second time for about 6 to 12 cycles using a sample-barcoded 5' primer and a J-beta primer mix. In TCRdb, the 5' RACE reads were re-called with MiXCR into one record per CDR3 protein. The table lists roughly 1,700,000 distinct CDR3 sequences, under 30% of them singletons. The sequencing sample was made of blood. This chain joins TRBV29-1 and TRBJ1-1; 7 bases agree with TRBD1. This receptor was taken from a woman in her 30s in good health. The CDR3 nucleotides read TGCAGCGTTGAAAGGGGGCAGGGCACTGAAGCTTTCTTT. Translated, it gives CSVERGQGTEAFF.